This entry describes one T cell receptor beta chain. The antigen it binds to is not known. This may arise from a read error, as a much more abundant clone is one base away. The conserved phenylalanine or tryptophan normally closing the CDR3 is absent here, so this likely arose from a read error. This sample is part of a study of T-cell reconstitution after alpha-beta-depleted transplantation in children (TCRdb year 2016). A note on the overall study: Using TCR repertoire profiling, the study followed T-cell immune reconstitution in a quantitative way in children after TCRalphabeta/CD19-depleted allogeneic hematopoietic cell transplantation.

The method was PCR. TCRdb names Illumina HiSeq 2500 as the instrument used. TCR library preparation used molecular barcoding, with unique molecular identifiers applied to normalize quantification of the TCRbeta repertoire. Starting from the raw public reads, TCRdb applied fastp trimming at Q25, assembled clones with MiXCR and retained in-frame beta chains. A single entry per CDR3 protein holds the most common genes and DNA from its merged rows. The sample contains about 690,000 distinct CDR3 sequences, 15% to 20% of them found a single time. Together, the top ten hold around 0.96% of the sample. The length of the CDR3 is 13 amino acids, counting both ends. Just CDR3 DNA is preserved here, 39 bases in frame from base 1. The junction carries 7 bases between V and J, which are trimmed by 1 base and 4 bases respectively. Via the germline V gene, CDR1 is SGHTA and CDR2 FQGNSA.

The sample in question was PBMCs from the stem cell graft donor, obtained from the stem cell graft. This clonotype was obtained from a human donor who donated a stem cell graft to a child with acute myeloid leukemia. Recombination connected TRBV7-2 to TRBJ1-2, with no D gene named confidently. CDR3 loop: CASSLVGGYGYTL. The bases are TGTGCCAGCAGCTTAGTGGGAGGCTATGGCTACACCCTC.